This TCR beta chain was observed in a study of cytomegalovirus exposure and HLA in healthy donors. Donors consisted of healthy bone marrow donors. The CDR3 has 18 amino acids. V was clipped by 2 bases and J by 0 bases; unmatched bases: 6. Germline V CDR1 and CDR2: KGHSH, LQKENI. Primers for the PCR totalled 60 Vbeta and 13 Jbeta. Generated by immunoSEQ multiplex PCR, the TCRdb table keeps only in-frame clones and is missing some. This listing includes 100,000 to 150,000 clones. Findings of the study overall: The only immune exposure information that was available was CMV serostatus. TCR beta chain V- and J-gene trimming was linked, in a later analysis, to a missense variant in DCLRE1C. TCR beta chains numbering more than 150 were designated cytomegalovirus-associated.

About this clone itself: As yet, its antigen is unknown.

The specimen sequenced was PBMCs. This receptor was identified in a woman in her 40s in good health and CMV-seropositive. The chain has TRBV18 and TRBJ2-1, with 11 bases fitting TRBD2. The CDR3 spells CASSPTSGSPSSYNEQFF. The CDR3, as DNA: TGTGCCAGCTCACCAACTAGCGGGAGTCCGAGCTCCTACAATGAGCAGTTCTTC.